This T cell receptor (beta chain) is from a study of cytomegalovirus exposure and HLA in healthy donors. Overall study results and limits: Within the 90 to 150 validation repertoires, first-cohort TCR clusters tended to co-occur, according to a later analysis. Reports showed the classifier diagnosing cytomegalovirus status with high specificity and sensitivity. The authors listed 150 to 200 TCR beta chains as cytomegalovirus-associated. Most TCR sequences proved rare, with some public TCRs found in many donors.

Using immunoSEQ multiplex PCR, the repertoire was profiled, and TCRdb retains in-frame clones only, with some absent. The repertoire holds fewer than 200,000 clones, with approximately 90% as singletons. The CDR3 spans 13 residues. The V gene end was trimmed by 3 bases and the J gene end by 8 bases; junction bases not matched to a gene: 4. Germline CDR1 reads MGHRA; CDR2 reads YSYEKL. Regarding this clone: Its antigen is currently unknown.

This chain joins TRBV4-1 and TRBJ1-2; the match to TRBD1 covers 9 bases. The TCR comes from a woman between 25 and 40 years old in good health and CMV-seronegative. Material: PBMCs. CDR3 loop: CASSHTTGGGYTF. CDR3 DNA: TGCGCCAGCAGCCACACAACAGGGGGCGGCTACACCTTC.